The 18 T cell receptor beta chains reported below all come from one sample, sequenced in a study of post-analysis software for immune sequencing data. Study findings and constraints: A few TRBV segments appeared more often in patients than in controls, and TRBV5-6, TRBV5-1 and TRBV20-1 were among these.

Tagging with unique molecular identifiers was a feature of the TCR beta cDNA libraries. Each CDR3 protein is one row after TCRdb ran MiXCR on the PCR reads. The sample has roughly 600,000 distinct CDR3 sequences, about 40% seen once. No antigen is known for these receptors. The source material was blood. The receptor set was obtained from a girl aged 10-17 years with multiple sclerosis.

This clonotype has more than one count but fewer than ten. V gene TRBV7-2 combines with J gene TRBJ1-2; D is possibly TRBD1 (6 bases). CDR1 and CDR2 from the germline V gene are SGHTA and FQGNSA. Trimming took off 4 bases at V and 3 bases at J, with 12 bases between the two ends. The CDR3 totals 14 residues. The CDR3 bases are TGTGCCAGCAGCTCGCCGGGGGCCCACTATGGCTACACCTTC. This gives the protein CASSSPGAHYGYTF.

This clonotype was seen only a few times. With a much larger clone just one base away, this may be a read error. V and J are TRBV20-1 and TRBJ1-5; D might be TRBD1 (5 bases). This CDR3 has 14 amino acids. The germline V gene has CDR1 DFQATT and CDR2 SNEGSKA (reference sequence). In nucleotides, the CDR3 is TGCAGTGCTAGAGATGAGGGGAGCAATCGGCCCCAGCATTTT. Amino acids: CSARDEGSNRPQHF.

The CDR3: CSAGSMATQYF. In nucleotides, the CDR3 is TGCAGTGCTGGCTCTATGGCTACGCAGTATTTT. The chain recombines TRBV20-1 with TRBJ2-3; D is unclear. Trimming left V 5 bases short and J 8 bases short, with 11 bases between. Looked up from germline, CDR1 is DFQATT and CDR2 is SNEGSKA (reference sequence). The CDR3 is 11 residues long.

V is TRBV3-1 and J is TRBJ1-1, with unresolved D. Trimming took off 0 bases at V and 1 base at J, with 9 bases between the two ends. The CDR3 is 15 residues long. Germline V gene sequence: CDR1 LGHDT, CDR2 YNNKEL (reference sequence). The CDR3 DNA is TGTGCCAGCAGCCAAGATGGGAAAGAGAACACTGAAGCTTTCTTT. Amino acids: CASSQDGKENTEAFF.

The chain employs TRBV10-3 and TRBJ2-6; D possibly corresponds to TRBD1 (5 bases). The germline V gene has CDR1 ENHRY and CDR2 SYGVKD. This CDR3 comprises 15 residues. V lost 7 bases to trimming and J lost 0 bases, with 10 bases between them. CDR3 bases: TGTGCCATCACGGACACAAGCTCTGGGGCCAACGTCCTGACTTTC. This sequence encodes CAITDTSSGANVLTF.

This chain joins TRBV4-1 and TRBJ1-5; 7 bases match TRBD1. This CDR3 is built from 16 residues. The germline V gene has CDR1 MGHRA and CDR2 YSYEKL. V shed 4 bases, J shed 3 bases, and the junction held 9 bases outside the gene matches. The CDR3 DNA follows: TGCGCCAGCAGCCGATATCAGGGGGGTACCAATCAGCCCCAGCATTTT. This gives the protein CASSRYQGGTNQPQHF.

The chain joins TRBV6-2 or TRBV6-3 to TRBJ2-7; D ambiguous. With 0 bases removed from V and 4 bases from J, the gap between germline ends came to 22 bases. The CDR3 sequence is 18 residues long. CDR1 and CDR2 from the germline V gene are MNHEY and SVGEGT. CDR3 in DNA: TGTGCCAGCAGTTACTCGCCCCTCGGACCGTATAAGGGTTACGAGCAGTACTTC. Its translation: CASSYSPLGPYKGYEQYF.

The rearrangement uses TRBV5-1 and TRBJ1-4, with TRBD1 as a possible D gene (5 bases). Per the germline V gene, CDR1 is SGHRS and CDR2 is YFSETQ. The CDR3 length is 14 residues. V lost 4 bases and J lost 9, with 16 bases in between. Here the CDR3 reads CASSTGTENKKLFF. The DNA of the CDR3 is TGCGCCAGCAGCACCGGGACGGAGAATAAAAAACTGTTTTTT.

To note about this clonotype: Compared with germline, one end of the junction differs, possibly owing to a read error. The chain links TRBV10-2 to TRBJ2-3, with D possibly being TRBD2 (6 bases). The CDR3 is 14 amino acids. The germline gives CDR1 WSHSY, CDR2 SAAADI. The CDR3, as DNA: TGCCCCAGCAGGAGGGCCCTAGCTACAGATACGCAGTATTTT. Protein sequence: CPSRRALATDTQYF.

The count of this clonotype is one. The chain recombines TRBV12-3 or TRBV12-4 with TRBJ2-7; a possible D gene is TRBD2 (5 bases). V dropped 7 bases and J dropped 7 bases, with 14 bases sitting between them. This CDR3 is 12 amino acids long. CDR3 nucleotide sequence: TGTGCCAGCACCCTAGGGCCGGGGGAGCAGTACTTC. It yields the protein CASTLGPGEQYF.

This clonotype has only one observation. V and J are TRBV27 and TRBJ2-7; 8 nucleotides align to TRBD1. Trimming cost V 6 bases and J 9 bases; bases outside gene matches: 10. The V gene's germline CDR1 is MNHEY and CDR2 SMNVEV (reference sequence). The CDR3 covers 13 residues. The CDR3 nucleotides read TGTGCCAGCAGAACCGGGACAGGAGGGAGGCAGTACTTC. Its translation is CASRTGTGGRQYF.

The gene calls are TRBV10-3 and TRBJ1-2, with D unresolved. CDR1 ENHRY and CDR2 SYGVKD come from the germline V gene. The CDR3 loop spans 17 amino acids. The V end lost 0 bases, the J end lost 1 base, and 15 bases lay between the germline ends. CDR3 region: CAISESDLTGSNYGYTF. The CDR3 DNA sequence: TGTGCCATCAGTGAGTCTGACCTCACTGGGAGTAACTATGGCTACACCTTC.

The V and J genes are TRBV4-2 and TRBJ2-1, with 7 bases aligning to TRBD2. With 0 bases clipped from V and 2 bases from J, the junction kept 4 bases outside the gene matches. Germline V gene lookup returns CDR1 LGHNA and CDR2 YNFKEQ. The CDR3 spans 16 residues. The CDR3 here is CASSQESGETYNEQFF. The CDR3 coding sequence is TGTGCCAGCAGCCAAGAGAGCGGGGAAACCTACAATGAGCAGTTCTTC.

The chain joins TRBV4-1 to TRBJ2-1; TRBD1 agrees at 7 bases. The germline CDR1 and CDR2 sequences are MGHRA and YSYEKL. V shed 0 bases and J 15 bases; nucleotides not matched to a gene: 14. This CDR3 is built from 15 residues. The CDR3 coding sequence is TGCGCCAGCAGCCAAGATCAGTCGGGGACAGCTACTAGGTTCTTC. It is translated as CASSQDQSGTATRFF.

The chain combines TRBV29-1 with TRBJ1-2; maybe TRBD1 (6 bases). The CDR3 runs to 14 residues. The ends were cut back, 1 base at V and 2 bases at J, with 11 bases in the middle. Germline values: CDR1 SQVTM, CDR2 ANQGSEA. The CDR3 coding sequence is TGCAGCGTTGAAGGCCGGGACACCAACTATGGCTACACCTTC. It specifies CSVEGRDTNYGYTF. Variable domain in full (rest from reference TRBV29-1 and TRBJ1-2): SAVISQKPSRDICQRGTSLTIQCQVDSQVTMMFWYRQQPGQSLTLIATANQGSEATYESGFVIDKFPISRPNLTFSTLTVSNMSPEDSSIYLCSVEGRDTNYGYTFGSGTRLTVV.

The sample holds one count of this clonotype. V and J are TRBV4-1 and TRBJ2-7, with D hard to call. With 1 base removed from V and 0 bases from J, the gap between germline ends came to 10 bases. The length of the CDR3 is 15 residues. Germline V gives CDR1 MGHRA, CDR2 YSYEKL. Here the CDR3 DNA reads TGCGCCAGCAGCCAAGGACCTACGAGCTCCTACGAGCAGTACTTC. Residues: CASSQGPTSSYEQYF.

This clonotype was detected ten times or more. The chain has TRBV3-1 and TRBJ2-7, with D possibly TRBD2 on 6 matching bases. Germline V CDR1 and CDR2: LGHDT, YNNKEL (reference sequence). The CDR3 is 12 residues long. Trimming shortened V by 2 bases and J by 5 bases, and 7 bases separated the two germline ends. As DNA, the CDR3 is TGTGCCAGCAGCCAAAGGGAGGACGAGCAGTACTTC. Protein sequence: CASSQREDEQYF.

The V and J genes are TRBV9 and TRBJ2-1, with D perhaps given as TRBD1 or TRBD2 (5 bases each). CDR1 is SGDLS, CDR2 YYNGEE, per germline. Trimming took 4 bases from V and 5 from J, leaving 10 bases between them. The CDR3 extends over 13 amino acids. DNA of the CDR3: TGTGCCAGCAGCCGGGACCCCAACAATGAGCAGTTCTTC. Translated: CASSRDPNNEQFF.